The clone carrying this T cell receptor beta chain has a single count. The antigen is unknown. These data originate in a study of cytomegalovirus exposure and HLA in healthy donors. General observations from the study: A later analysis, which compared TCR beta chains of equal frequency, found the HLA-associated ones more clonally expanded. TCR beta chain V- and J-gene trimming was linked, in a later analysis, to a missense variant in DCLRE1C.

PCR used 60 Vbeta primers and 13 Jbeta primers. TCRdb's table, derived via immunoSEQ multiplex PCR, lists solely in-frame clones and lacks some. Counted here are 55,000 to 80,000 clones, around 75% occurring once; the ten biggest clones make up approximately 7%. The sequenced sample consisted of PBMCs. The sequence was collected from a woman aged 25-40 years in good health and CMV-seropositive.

The DNA for the CDR3 is TGTGCCAGCAGCCGGCTAACGGGACAGGGACAAGAGACCCAGTACTTC. Its protein is CASSRLTGQGQETQYF. The chain is built from TRBV7-2 and TRBJ2-5; TRBD1 agrees at 9 bases. This CDR3 contains 16 residues. CDR1 and CDR2 (germline): SGHTA, FQGNSA. V lost 5 bases and J lost 2; bases outside the gene matches: 9.